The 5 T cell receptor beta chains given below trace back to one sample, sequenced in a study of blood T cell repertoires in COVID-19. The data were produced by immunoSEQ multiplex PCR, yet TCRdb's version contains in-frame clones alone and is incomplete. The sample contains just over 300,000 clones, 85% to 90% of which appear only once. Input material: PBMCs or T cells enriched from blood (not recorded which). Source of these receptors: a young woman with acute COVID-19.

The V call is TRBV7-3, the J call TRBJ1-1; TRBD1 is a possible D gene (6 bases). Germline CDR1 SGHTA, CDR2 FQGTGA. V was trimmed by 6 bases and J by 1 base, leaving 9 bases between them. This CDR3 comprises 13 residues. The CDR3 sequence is CASRYRENTEAFF. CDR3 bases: TGTGCCAGCAGATACAGGGAGAACACTGAAGCTTTCTTT.

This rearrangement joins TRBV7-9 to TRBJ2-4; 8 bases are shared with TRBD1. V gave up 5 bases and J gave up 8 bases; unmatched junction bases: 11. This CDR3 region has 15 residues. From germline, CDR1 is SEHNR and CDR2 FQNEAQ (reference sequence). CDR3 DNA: TGTGCCAGCAGCAAACAGGGGGAGATTGGGGACATTCAGTACTTC. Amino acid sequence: CASSKQGEIGDIQYF.

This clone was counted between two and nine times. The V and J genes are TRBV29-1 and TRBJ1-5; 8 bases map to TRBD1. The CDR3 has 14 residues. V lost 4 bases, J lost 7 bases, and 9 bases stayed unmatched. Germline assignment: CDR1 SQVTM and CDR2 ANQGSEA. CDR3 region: CSVAQGVTGQPQHF. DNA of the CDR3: TGCAGCGTTGCACAGGGGGTTACTGGGCAGCCCCAGCATTTT.

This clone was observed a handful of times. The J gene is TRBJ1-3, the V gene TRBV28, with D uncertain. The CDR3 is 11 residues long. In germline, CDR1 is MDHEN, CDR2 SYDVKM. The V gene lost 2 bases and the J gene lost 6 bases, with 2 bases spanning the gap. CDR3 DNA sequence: TGTGCCAGCAGTTTACAAAACACCATATATTTT. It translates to CASSLQNTIYF.

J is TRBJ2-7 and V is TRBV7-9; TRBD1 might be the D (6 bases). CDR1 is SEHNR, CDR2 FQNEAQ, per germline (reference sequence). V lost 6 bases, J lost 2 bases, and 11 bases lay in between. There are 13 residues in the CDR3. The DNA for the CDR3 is TGTGCCAGCAGTCTCCCAGGGGCCTACGAGCAGTACTTC. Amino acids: CASSLPGAYEQYF.